Below, 17 T cell receptor beta chains from the same sample are listed, as sequenced in a study of shared clonotypes between healthy human individuals. Assay used: immunoSEQ multiplex PCR; TCRdb lists only in-frame clones, some missing. In the table there are about 2,500,000 clones, around 94% of which are singletons. Sequencing used naive CD4+ T cells sorted from blood. Stated subset: CD45RA+ positively selected. These receptor sequences come from a young man in good health.

V usage is TRBV28 and J usage is TRBJ1-5, with D maybe TRBD1 (5 bases). Germline V gene data show CDR1 as MDHEN and CDR2 as SYDVKM. Trimming left V 2 bases short and J 2 bases short, with 10 bases between. The CDR3 is 15 residues long. CDR3 DNA sequence: TGTGCCAGCAGTTTAGCGGGGGTGGGCAATCAGCCCCAGCATTTT. It encodes CASSLAGVGNQPQHF.

This chain links TRBV28 with TRBJ2-2, with 10 bases that match TRBD2. Germline CDR1 is MDHEN and CDR2 is SYDVKM. Trimming removed 6 bases from V and 2 bases from J; junction bases left unmatched: 6. There are 16 residues in the CDR3. The CDR3 sequence is CASSVSGGANTGELFF. As DNA, the CDR3 is TGTGCCAGCAGCGTCAGCGGGGGGGCTAACACCGGGGAGCTGTTTTTT.

This chain joins TRBV19 and TRBJ2-2; TRBD2 might be the D (5 bases). CDR1 is LNHDA and CDR2 is SQIVND in the germline V gene (reference sequence). With 10 bases removed from V and 2 bases from J, the gap between germline ends came to 11 bases. CDR3 length equals 13 residues. The CDR3 protein is CAIPGVNTGELFF. CDR3 nucleotides: TGTGCCATCCCCGGGGTTAACACCGGGGAGCTGTTTTTT.

The sample holds one count of this clone. The rearrangement uses TRBV10-3 and TRBJ2-7; 10 bases align to TRBD2. Per germline, CDR1 ENHRY and CDR2 SYGVKD. The trim removed 0 bases at V and 4 bases at J, leaving 9 bases unmatched. CDR3 size: 17 residues. The CDR3 DNA is TGTGCCATCAGTGAGTCGACAGGACTAGCGGCCTCATACGAGCAGTACTTC. Its translation: CAISESTGLAASYEQYF.

This clone was seen just once. For the CDR3, the DNA is TGTGCCAGCAGCCGTGGACCTCGGGACACTGAAGCTTTCTTT. Residues: CASSRGPRDTEAFF. The V gene is TRBV11-2, the J gene TRBJ1-1; D not resolved. V was trimmed by 5 bases and J by 3 bases, leaving 13 bases between them. The CDR3 consists of 14 residues. The germline gives CDR1 SGHAT, CDR2 FQNNGV.

The DNA for the CDR3 is TGTGCCATCAGTGTTACGAACAGGGACGAGGATGAGCAGTTCTTC. As protein: CAISVTNRDEDEQFF. The V call is TRBV10-3, the J call TRBJ2-1; TRBD1 might be the D (6 bases). Between the trimmed V and J ends, which lost 4 bases and 8 bases, there was a span of 18 bases. This CDR3 has 15 amino acids. Germline V gene data show CDR1 as ENHRY and CDR2 as SYGVKD.

The V gene is TRBV29-1, the J gene TRBJ2-7; a possible D gene is TRBD2 (6 bases). The CDR3 spans 13 residues. Germline CDR1 and CDR2: SQVTM and ANQGSEA. Trimming cost V 4 bases and J 3 bases, with 13 bases left between them. This CDR3 is CSVGTGVGYEQYF. CDR3 coding DNA: TGCAGCGTTGGAACGGGGGTTGGCTACGAGCAGTACTTC.

The rearrangement uses TRBV20-1 and TRBJ1-2, with D perhaps TRBD1 (6 bases). In germline, CDR1 is DFQATT, CDR2 SNEGSKA (reference sequence). The CDR3 length is 11 residues. The V gene lost 7 bases and the J gene lost 3 bases, with 9 bases spanning the gap. The CDR3 DNA follows: TGCAGTGTTCGGACAGACTATGGCTACACCTTC. Residues: CSVRTDYGYTF.

The chain is built from TRBV7-9 and TRBJ2-7; perhaps TRBD2 as D (6 bases). This CDR3 has 15 residues. CDR1 and CDR2 from the germline V gene are SEHNR and FQNEAQ (reference sequence). The V and J ends lost 6 bases and 12 bases respectively, with 27 bases between them. CDR3 amino acids: CASSPPPSGDLRPYF. The CDR3 nucleotides read TGTGCCAGCAGTCCACCTCCTTCGGGGGACCTCCGTCCGTACTTC.

Regarding this clone: The same CDR3 arises from other DNA sequences in this sample as well. The chain is built from TRBV5-1 and TRBJ1-2; no clear D gene. Germline V gene lookup returns CDR1 SGHRS and CDR2 YFSETQ. V gave up 0 bases and J gave up 4 bases, with 4 bases separating them. The CDR3 runs 12 residues. The CDR3 DNA sequence: TGCGCCAGCAGCTTGGATACCTATGGCTACACCTTC. This encodes CASSLDTYGYTF.

J is TRBJ2-3 and V is TRBV5-1; weak D call: TRBD1 (6 bases). CDR1 and CDR2 (germline): SGHRS, YFSETQ. The V end lost 2 bases, the J end lost 5 bases, and 12 bases lay between the germline ends. CDR3 length equals 14 residues. The CDR3 DNA reads as TGCGCCAGCAGCTTAAGCTGGGGGCGAGATACGCAGTATTTT. Translation: CASSLSWGRDTQYF.

V is TRBV7-8 and J is TRBJ1-1, with D hard to call. Trimming cost V 4 bases and J 5 bases, with 11 bases left between them. The CDR3 is made up of 13 amino acids. The germline V gene encodes CDR1 SGHVS and CDR2 FQNEAQ. DNA for the CDR3: TGTGCCAGCAGCTCCCAGTGGGGAACTGAAGCTTTCTTT. It specifies CASSSQWGTEAFF. Looking up the rest from reference TRBV7-8 and TRBJ1-1 gives the full variable domain: GAGVSQSPRYKVAKRGQDVALRCDPISGHVSLFWYQQALGQGPEFLTYFQNEAQLDKSGLPSDRFFAERPEGSVSTLKIQRTQQEDSAVYLCASSSQWGTEAFFGQGTRLTVV.

This rearrangement joins TRBV29-1 to TRBJ1-5; D perhaps matches TRBD1 (5 bases). The CDR3 totals 13 residues. Trimming stripped 3 bases from V and 7 bases from J, with 13 bases between. The germline V gene encodes CDR1 SQVTM and CDR2 ANQGSEA. This chain's CDR3 is CSVDAGPGQPQHF. The CDR3 DNA reads TGCAGCGTTGACGCAGGGCCCGGACAGCCCCAGCATTTT.

As for this clone: The conserved final phenylalanine or tryptophan is absent from the CDR3, which likely points to a read error. No DNA is shown, since the ends of the CDR3 on it are uncertain; the CDR3 is the one TCRdb lists. This chain uses TRBV10-1 with TRBJ2-7; the table's D call TRBD1 went unverified against the DNA. The germline gives CDR1 WNHNN, CDR2 SYGVQD (reference sequence). The CDR3 adds up to 10 amino acids, both ends counted. CDR3 region: CARGDGPLLI.

Concerning this clone itself: One end of the junction does not line up with germline, which may come from a read error. The chain couples TRBV10-3 to TRBJ2-1, with 7 positions matching TRBD1. Per the germline V gene, CDR1 is ENHRY and CDR2 is SYGVKD. The CDR3 loop spans 20 amino acids. For the CDR3, the DNA is TGTGCCATCAGTGAGTCGAGATACCCCCCGACAGGGTTCCCCTACAATGAACAGTTCTTC. Amino acid sequence: CAISESRYPPTGFPYNEQFF.

The genes are TRBV2 and TRBJ1-3, with D hard to call. The V gene's germline CDR1 is SNHLY and CDR2 FYNNEI. V was trimmed by 8 bases and J by 4 bases, leaving 12 bases between them. The length of the CDR3 is 13 residues. CDR3 protein: CASGKGSGNTIYF. As DNA, the CDR3 is TGTGCCAGCGGTAAAGGGTCAGGAAACACCATATATTTT.

V gene TRBV19 combines with J gene TRBJ1-2; TRBD1 matches 7 bases. There are 16 residues in the CDR3. CDR1 LNHDA and CDR2 SQIVND come from the germline V gene (reference sequence). Trimming at V came to 4 bases and at J to 9 bases, leaving 17 bases not matched to a gene. The CDR3 coding sequence is TGTGCCAGTAGTACCCAGAACGACAGGGCGGGAGTAAGCTACACCTTC. Its translation is CASSTQNDRAGVSYTF.